The clone carrying this TCR beta chain was seen many times. The antigen remains unidentified. Generation of TCR cDNA used 5'RACE template switching (which added a universal primer site and UMIs). Using its own MiXCR run on the 5' RACE reads, TCRdb lists one record per CDR3 protein. Here the sample spans 250,000 to 350,000 distinct CDR3 sequences, about 4.5% being singletons. The sample comes from a study of T cells after yellow fever vaccination. Study-level information: The authors prepared low-cell-number fractions using SMART-Seq v4 Ultra Low Input.

The CDR3 extends over 18 amino acids. The V and J ends lost 0 bases and 0 bases respectively, with 17 bases between them. Germline V lookup: CDR1 LGHNA, CDR2 YSLEER. Regarding the study as a whole: The study re-detected most primary-vaccination clones after the booster (roughly 95% CD4, roughly 91% CD8).

This sequence joins TRBV4-3 and TRBJ2-5; no firm D call. This receptor was identified in a man between 18 and 29 years old who received the YFV17D yellow fever vaccine. Material: PBMCs, obtained 15 days after the yellow fever booster vaccination. The CDR3 reads CASSQEVASASYQETQYF. CDR3 nucleotide sequence: TGCGCCAGCAGCCAAGAAGTCGCGTCGGCATCGTACCAAGAGACCCAGTACTTC.